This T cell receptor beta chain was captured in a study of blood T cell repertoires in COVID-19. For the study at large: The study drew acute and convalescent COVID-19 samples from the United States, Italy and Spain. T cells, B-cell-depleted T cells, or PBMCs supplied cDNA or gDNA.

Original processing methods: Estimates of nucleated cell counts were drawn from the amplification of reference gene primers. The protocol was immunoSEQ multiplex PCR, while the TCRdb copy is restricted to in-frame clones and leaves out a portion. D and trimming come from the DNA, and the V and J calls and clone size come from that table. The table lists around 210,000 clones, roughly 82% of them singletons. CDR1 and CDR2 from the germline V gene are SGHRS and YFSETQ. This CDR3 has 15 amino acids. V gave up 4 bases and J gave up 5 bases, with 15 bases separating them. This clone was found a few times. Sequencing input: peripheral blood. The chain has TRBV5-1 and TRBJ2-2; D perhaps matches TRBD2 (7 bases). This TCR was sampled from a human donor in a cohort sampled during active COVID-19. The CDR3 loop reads CASSPEGGWTGELFF. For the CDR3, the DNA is TGCGCCAGCAGCCCCGAGGGGGGGTGGACCGGGGAGCTGTTTTTT.